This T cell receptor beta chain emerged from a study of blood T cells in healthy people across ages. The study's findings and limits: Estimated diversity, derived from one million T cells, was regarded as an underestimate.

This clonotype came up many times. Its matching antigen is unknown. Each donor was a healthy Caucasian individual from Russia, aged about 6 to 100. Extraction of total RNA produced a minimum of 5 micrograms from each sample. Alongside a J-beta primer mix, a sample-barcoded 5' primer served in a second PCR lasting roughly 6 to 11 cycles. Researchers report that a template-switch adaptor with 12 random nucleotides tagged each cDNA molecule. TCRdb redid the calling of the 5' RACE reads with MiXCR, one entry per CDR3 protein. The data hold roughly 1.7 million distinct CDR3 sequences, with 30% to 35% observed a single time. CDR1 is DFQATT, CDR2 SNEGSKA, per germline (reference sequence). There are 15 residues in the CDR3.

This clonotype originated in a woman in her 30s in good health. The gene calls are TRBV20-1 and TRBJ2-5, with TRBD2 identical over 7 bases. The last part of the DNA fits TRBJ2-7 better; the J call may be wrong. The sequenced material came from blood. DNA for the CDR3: TGCAGTGCTAGAGATCAACGGGGGGACTACTTCGAGCAGTACTTC. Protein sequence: CSARDQRGDYFEQYF.